This T cell receptor (beta chain) was captured by sequencing in a study of T cells after yellow fever vaccination. Via MiXCR, TCRdb re-called the 5' RACE reads, giving one row per CDR3 protein. The sample lists 250,000 to 350,000 distinct CDR3 sequences, 3.5% to 4.5% occurring once. This CDR3 region has 12 residues. Germline V gives CDR1 DFQATT, CDR2 SNEGSKA (reference sequence). Sequencing used PBMCs, obtained 15 days after the yellow fever booster vaccination. The clonotype comes from a man in his late teens or twenties who received the YFV17D yellow fever vaccine. The V gene is TRBV20-1, the J gene TRBJ2-7; maybe TRBD1 (6 bases). The DNA end is more similar to TRBJ2-5, so the J call may be wrong. The CDR3 DNA follows: TGCAGTGCTACCAGGGGAACGGAGACCCAGTACTTC. It codes for CSATRGTETQYF.